This TCR beta chain stems from a study of Graves' ophthalmopathy and Graves' hyperthyroidism. Study in general: Peripheral blood sampling occurred at initial diagnosis, before any treatment. General study results and limits: Ophthalmopathy progression predictions by the model showed about 75% specificity and approximately 70% sensitivity. Most expanded thyroid clonotypes above 0.001 frequency also appeared in blood.

Amplified material comprised TCR beta CDR3 regions derived from RNA transcripts. The first-round RT-PCR employed HTBI primers together with the Qiagen OneStep RT-PCR kit. A multiplex PCR was then performed as the second round. TCRdb reanalysed the multiplex PCR reads using MiXCR and keeps one entry per CDR3 protein. Among roughly 610,000 distinct CDR3 sequences listed, approximately 21% were seen once. The CDR3 has 14 amino acids. Trimming cost V 5 bases and J 0 bases, with 11 bases left between them. This clonotype was recorded only once. Its antigen is not known. The V gene is TRBV12-3 or TRBV12-4, the J gene TRBJ2-7; no clear D gene. The clonotype originates from a woman aged 18-35 years with stable Graves' hyperthyroidism. Some clones in this sample may be carry-over from other donors' samples. Sequenced material: peripheral blood. CDR3 in amino acids: CASSGFRTSYEQYF. CDR3 DNA sequence: TGTGCCAGCAGTGGCTTTAGGACCTCCTACGAGCAGTACTTC.